The next 23 T cell receptor beta chains were all read from a single sample in a study of blood T cell repertoires in COVID-19. Clones were read by immunoSEQ multiplex PCR, and TCRdb kept only the in-frame ones, dropping some. The sample holds about 270,000 clones, more than 80% seen once. The material sequenced was PBMCs or T cells enriched from blood (not recorded which). The receptors derive from a woman under 40 with acute COVID-19.

The chain joins TRBV10-3 to TRBJ2-3; TRBD2 aligns across 13 bases. This CDR3 has 18 residues. Trimming took 6 bases from V and 1 from J; bases not matched to a gene: 10. Germline V gene sequence: CDR1 ENHRY, CDR2 SYGVKD. CDR3 sequence reads: CAIRNSGTSGTGTDTQYF. The CDR3 DNA reads TGTGCCATCAGGAACTCGGGGACTAGCGGGACGGGCACAGATACGCAGTATTTT.

This clone was detected once. This chain uses TRBV18 with TRBJ1-3; possible D gene TRBD1, 5 bases. Germline assignment: CDR1 KGHSH and CDR2 LQKENI. Between the trimmed V and J ends, which lost 2 bases and 4 bases, there was a span of 9 bases. This CDR3 is built from 14 residues. The CDR3 DNA reads TGTGCCAGCTCACCAGGGGCGTCGGGAAACACCATATATTTT. Translating it yields CASSPGASGNTIYF.

As DNA, the CDR3 is TGTGCCACTCAGCAGGGGCGGGGGTTCGGAAACACCATATATTTT. This gives the protein CATQQGRGFGNTIYF. The chain combines TRBV15 with TRBJ1-3, with a weak D call TRBD1 (6 bases). CDR3 length equals 15 residues. CDR1 and CDR2 from the germline V gene are LNHNV and YYDKDF (reference sequence). The V end lost 9 bases, the J end lost 4 bases, and 19 bases lay between the germline ends.

This chain links TRBV7-6 with TRBJ2-3; 7 bases are shared with TRBD1. This CDR3 region has 16 residues. Germline V gives CDR1 SGHVS, CDR2 FNYEAQ. J lost 0 bases, V lost 3 bases, and 6 bases had no gene match. CDR3 nucleotide sequence: TGTGCCAGCAGCTTCGAAGGGACAGCGAGCACAGATACGCAGTATTTT. Protein sequence: CASSFEGTASTDTQYF.

This clone was counted between two and nine times. The chain has TRBV10-2 and TRBJ2-1; D not resolved. Germline CDR1 and CDR2: WSHSY and SAAADI. Trimming took 6 bases from V and 7 from J, leaving 13 bases between them. The CDR3 is 13 amino acids. CDR3 sequence (DNA): TGCGCCAGCAGACGAAATGAAGCGAATGAGCAGTTCTTC. Its protein is CASRRNEANEQFF.

The chain carries TRBV4-3 and TRBJ2-7; 8 bases map to TRBD1. V shed 1 base, J shed 3 bases, and the junction held 2 bases outside the gene matches. CDR1 and CDR2 (germline): LGHNA, YSLEER. The CDR3 is 14 amino acids. CDR3 nucleotide sequence: TGCGCCAGCAGCCAAGCAGGGGGCGGCTACGAGCAGTACTTC. This codes for CASSQAGGGYEQYF.

This clone occurred once. The V gene is TRBV28, the J gene TRBJ1-1, with 8 bases fitting TRBD1. CDR3 length: 13 amino acids. CDR1 and CDR2 (germline): MDHEN, SYDVKM. J lost 7 bases, V lost 5 bases, and 6 bases had no gene match. CDR3 residues: CASSRTGYVEAFF. Here the CDR3 DNA reads TGTGCCAGCAGTAGGACAGGGTATGTTGAAGCTTTCTTT.

This chain connects TRBV10-1 to TRBJ1-4, with TRBD1 identical over 7 bases. V dropped 1 base and J dropped 7; count of bases not matched to a gene: 18. CDR3 length: 19 residues. The germline V gene has CDR1 WNHNN and CDR2 SYGVQD (reference sequence). CDR3: CASSEYRRGREGGGEKLFF. CDR3 coding DNA: TGCGCCAGCAGTGAGTATAGGAGGGGGCGCGAAGGAGGGGGTGAAAAACTGTTTTTT.

The CDR3 sequence: CASSLGTAHTYEQYF. DNA of the CDR3: TGCGCCAGCAGCTTGGGAACAGCCCACACCTACGAGCAGTACTTC. The J gene is TRBJ2-7, the V gene TRBV5-1; no definite D call. Germline V gene data show CDR1 as SGHRS and CDR2 as YFSETQ. This CDR3 has 15 residues. V was pared by 0 bases and J by 2 bases, with 12 bases between.

The chain recombines TRBV19 with TRBJ2-3, with 15 bases that match TRBD2. J was trimmed by 3 bases and V by 6 bases; bases with no gene match: 4. Germline CDR1 and CDR2: LNHDA and SQIVND (reference sequence). CDR3 length equals 16 residues. The CDR3 nucleotides are TGTGCCAGTAGGCCGGGACTAGCGGGAGGAACAGATACGCAGTATTTT. Its translation is CASRPGLAGGTDTQYF.

The V call is TRBV5-1, the J call TRBJ2-7; 11 bases align to TRBD2. There are 16 residues in the CDR3. CDR1 and CDR2 (germline): SGHRS, YFSETQ. Trimming at V came to 0 bases and at J to 6 bases, leaving 8 bases not matched to a gene. CDR3 loop: CASSLEVTSGISEQYF. The CDR3 DNA is TGCGCCAGCAGCTTGGAGGTGACTAGCGGGATATCCGAGCAGTACTTC.

V usage is TRBV28 and J usage is TRBJ1-6; D might be TRBD1 (6 bases). CDR1 is MDHEN, CDR2 SYDVKM, per germline. V was shortened by 2 bases and J by 7 bases, with 9 bases between the two germline ends. The CDR3 spans 14 residues. The DNA for the CDR3 is TGTGCCAGCAGTTTAGCAGGGGACAATTCACCCCTCCACTTT. Its protein product is CASSLAGDNSPLHF.

This clone was observed a single time. The V call is TRBV10-3, the J call TRBJ1-2; the D gene is possibly TRBD1 (5 bases). Per the germline V gene, CDR1 is ENHRY and CDR2 is SYGVKD. The CDR3 is made up of 15 amino acids. Trimming cost V 5 bases and J 0 bases, with 13 bases left between them. CDR3 loop: CAISNEDIPNYGYTF. Here the CDR3 DNA reads TGTGCCATCAGTAATGAGGACATACCTAACTATGGCTACACCTTC.

The V and J genes are TRBV6-2 or TRBV6-3 and TRBJ1-1; TRBD1 matches 9 bases. CDR1 and CDR2 (germline): MNHEY, SVGEGT. V was pared by 6 bases and J by 4 bases, with 6 bases of the junction left unmatched. The CDR3 length is 14 residues. The CDR3 DNA reads TGTGCCAGCAGCTGGGGACAGGGAAGCACTGAAGCTTTCTTT. It encodes CASSWGQGSTEAFF.

This clone has a single count. The gene calls are TRBV28 and TRBJ1-1, with TRBD1 matching 7 bases. Losses at the gene ends were 6 bases for V and 4 bases for J; bases not matched to a gene: 8. This CDR3 has 14 residues. CDR1 is MDHEN, CDR2 SYDVKM, per germline. The CDR3 sequence: CASSPPGGGTEAFF. CDR3 nucleotides: TGTGCCAGCAGCCCCCCAGGGGGAGGCACTGAAGCTTTCTTT.

This chain joins TRBV9 and TRBJ1-5; 8 positions match TRBD1. There are 14 residues in the CDR3. Per the germline V gene, CDR1 is SGDLS and CDR2 is YYNGEE. The V segment lost 3 bases and the J segment 4 bases; nucleotides outside the gene matches: 3. The CDR3 sequence is CASSEQGVNQPQHF. CDR3 DNA: TGTGCCAGCAGCGAACAGGGGGTTAATCAGCCCCAGCATTTT.

V gene TRBV19 combines with J gene TRBJ1-5, with 11 bases matching TRBD1. Germline V gives CDR1 LNHDA, CDR2 SQIVND (reference sequence). Trimming cost V 10 bases and J 7 bases; bases outside gene matches: 6. This CDR3 is built from 13 residues. The CDR3 DNA is TGTGCCACCGGACAGGGGGCATTGCAGCCCCAGCATTTT. This gives the protein CATGQGALQPQHF.

V gene TRBV28 combines with J gene TRBJ2-3, with 9 bases fitting TRBD1. Germline trimming cut 5 bases from V and 6 bases from J; bases unmatched to any gene: 6. The CDR3 extends over 14 amino acids. CDR1 and CDR2 (germline): MDHEN, SYDVKM. The CDR3 DNA sequence: TGTGCCAGCAGTGCGGGACAGGGAGGGGATACGCAGTATTTT. This codes for CASSAGQGGDTQYF.

The chain carries TRBV11-2 and TRBJ1-3; the D gene is possibly TRBD1 (6 bases). The CDR3 length is 14 residues. The V and J ends lost 4 bases and 0 bases respectively, with 7 bases between them. CDR1 and CDR2 from the germline V gene are SGHAT and FQNNGV. CDR3: CASSSQGSGNTIYF. The CDR3 nucleotides are TGTGCCAGCAGCTCACAGGGCTCTGGAAACACCATATATTTT.

The genes are TRBV11-2 and TRBJ2-7, with TRBD1 as a possible D gene (5 bases). The V gene's germline CDR1 is SGHAT and CDR2 FQNNGV. This CDR3 comprises 15 residues. Trimming cost V 1 base and J 0 bases, with 10 bases left between them. The CDR3 spells CASSLARANSYEQYF. CDR3 DNA sequence: TGTGCCAGCAGCTTAGCCAGGGCAAACTCCTACGAGCAGTACTTC.

The V gene is TRBV12-3 or TRBV12-4, the J gene TRBJ2-5; D not certain. Trimming took off 3 bases at V and 0 bases at J, with 5 bases between the two ends. The CDR3 runs 13 residues. CDR3 protein: CASSLEYQETQYF. The CDR3 nucleotides read TGTGCCAGCAGTTTGGAGTACCAAGAGACCCAGTACTTC.

The chain carries TRBV2 and TRBJ2-5; 9 nucleotides agree with TRBD1. Germline values: CDR1 SNHLY, CDR2 FYNNEI. Unmatched junction bases numbered 7, after V lost 0 bases and J lost 14 bases. The CDR3 runs 13 residues. The CDR3 nucleotides are TGTGCCAGCAGTGAAGCGAACGACAGGGGGTGCTACTTC. It specifies CASSEANDRGCYF.

The rearrangement joins TRBV12-3 or TRBV12-4 to TRBJ2-7; D call uncertain. V lost 7 bases, J lost 3 bases, and 7 bases lay in between. The CDR3 sequence is 11 residues long. This CDR3 reads CASTQNYEQYF. The CDR3 bases are TGTGCCAGCACCCAGAACTACGAGCAGTACTTC.